A selection of T cell receptor beta chains follows, all from one sample in a study of somatic mutations in cytotoxic T cells in rheumatoid arthritis. The assay was immunoSEQ multiplex PCR, and TCRdb's table has in-frame clones only and misses some. The sample records more than 4,500 clones, 82% being singletons. The sequencing sample was made of CD8+ T cells sorted from blood. The receptors originated from a woman aged 45-65 years with rheumatoid arthritis. CDR3s leave out the opening cysteine and the closing phenylalanine or tryptophan. Fields, in order: J gene, V gene, CDR3 protein.

>TRBJ1-1|TRBV9
ASSVVGGSAEAF
>TRBJ1-2|TRBV6-5
ASSYYGGDYGYT
>TRBJ1-4|TRBV5-8
ASSPTGTEEKLF
>TRBJ1-6|TRBV21-1
ASSKTGGFSPLH
>TRBJ2-1|TRBV5-6
ASSLDSGRLGEQF
>TRBJ1-2|TRBV23-1
ASSQSGRRTNYGYT
>TRBJ1-1|TRBV2
ARWDSLNTEAF
>TRBJ2-3|TRBV2
ASVTDTQY
>TRBJ2-7|TRBV13
ASSLRIRHEQY
>TRBJ2-1|TRBV19
ASSTTSGINEQF
>TRBJ2-5|TRBV5-4
ASSLAGTVTSY
>TRBJ2-1|TRBV19
ASSATNLAGGHNEQF
>TRBJ2-3|TRBV30
AWSVVRKTDTQY
>TRBJ1-5|TRBV5-5
ASSLAGFDNQPQH
>TRBJ1-2|TRBV4-1
ASSQEGTGDPYGYT
>TRBJ1-5|TRBV30
AWSVPAGGNQPQH
>TRBJ2-5|TRBV9
ASSVYGGGASETQY
>TRBJ2-3|TRBV7-9
ASSSNTDTQY
>TRBJ1-4|TRBV18
ASSPSDEKLF
>TRBJ2-5|TRBV7-9
ASSGLQETQY